The TCR beta chain described here comes from a study of T cells in Graves' hyperthyroidism and ophthalmopathy. Amplification of TCR beta CDR3 regions was performed using RNA transcripts as template. Primed by the HTBI set, a first-round RT-PCR was run on the TCR CDR3. TCRdb reprocessed the multiplex PCR reads with MiXCR, giving one entry per CDR3 protein. The data hold some 620,000 distinct CDR3 sequences, with around 15% observed a single time. The table lists this clonotype with many counts. Trimming left V 1 base short and J 2 bases short, with 9 bases between. There are 13 residues in the CDR3. Per germline, CDR1 GTSNPN and CDR2 SVGIG (reference sequence).

The sequence was collected from a woman younger than 45 with Graves' hyperthyroidism. Sequences were obtained from blood. This rearrangement joins TRBV30 to TRBJ2-7, with a tentative D call TRBD2 (6 bases). CDR3 nucleotide sequence: TGTGCCTGGAGTGGGGAGGCGACCTACGAGCAGTACTTC. Amino acids: CAWSGEATYEQYF.